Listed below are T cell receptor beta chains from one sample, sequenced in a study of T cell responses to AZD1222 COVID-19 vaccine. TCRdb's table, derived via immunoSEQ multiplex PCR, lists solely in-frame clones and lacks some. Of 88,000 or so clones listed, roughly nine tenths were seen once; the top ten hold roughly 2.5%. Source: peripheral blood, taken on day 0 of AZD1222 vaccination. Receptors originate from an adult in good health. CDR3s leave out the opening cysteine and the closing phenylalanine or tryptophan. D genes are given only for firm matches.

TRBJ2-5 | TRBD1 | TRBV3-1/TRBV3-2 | ASSQGDRGEETQY
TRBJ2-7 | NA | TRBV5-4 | ASSGGGSYEQY
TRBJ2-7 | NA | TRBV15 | ATSREPGDYEQY
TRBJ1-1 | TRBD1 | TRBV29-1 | SVEEVWTGEGLDTEAF
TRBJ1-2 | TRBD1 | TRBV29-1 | SPTTTTGDYGYT
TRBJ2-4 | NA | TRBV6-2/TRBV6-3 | ASSYSAGVGMGKNIQY
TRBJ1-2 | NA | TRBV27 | VTFSSNYGYT
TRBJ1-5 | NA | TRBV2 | ASSEALSQPQH
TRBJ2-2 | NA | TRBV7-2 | ASSFPTGLGTGELF
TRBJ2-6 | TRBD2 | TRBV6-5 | ASSHPRTSGSVLT
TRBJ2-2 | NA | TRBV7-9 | ASSLRQNTGELF
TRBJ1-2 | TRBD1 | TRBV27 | ASRRGQGVFYGYT
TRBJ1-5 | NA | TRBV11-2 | ASSLGGSNQPQH
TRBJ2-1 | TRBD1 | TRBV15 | ATSRRQGSYNEQF
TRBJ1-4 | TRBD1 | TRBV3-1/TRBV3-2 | ASSHPQGAPFATNEKLF
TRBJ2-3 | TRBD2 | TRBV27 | ASSFMTSGYYTQY
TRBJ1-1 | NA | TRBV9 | ASSVRADTEAF
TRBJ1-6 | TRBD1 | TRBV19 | ASSILGTANSPLH
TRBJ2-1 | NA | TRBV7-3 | ASSLHGGPSAPPSYNEQF
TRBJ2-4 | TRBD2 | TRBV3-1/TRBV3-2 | ASSQDAASGRSPGNIQY
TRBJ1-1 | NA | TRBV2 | ASSGQLNTEAF